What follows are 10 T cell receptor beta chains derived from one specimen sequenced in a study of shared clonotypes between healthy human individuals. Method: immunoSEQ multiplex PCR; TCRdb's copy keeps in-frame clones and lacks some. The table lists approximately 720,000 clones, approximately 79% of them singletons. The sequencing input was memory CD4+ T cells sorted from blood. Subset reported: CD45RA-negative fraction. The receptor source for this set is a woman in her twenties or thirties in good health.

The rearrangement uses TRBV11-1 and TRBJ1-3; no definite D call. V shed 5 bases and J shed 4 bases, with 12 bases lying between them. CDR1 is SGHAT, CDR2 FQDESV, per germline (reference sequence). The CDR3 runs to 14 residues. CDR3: CASSRSDGGNTIYF. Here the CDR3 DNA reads TGTGCCAGCAGCCGATCCGACGGCGGAAACACCATATATTTT.

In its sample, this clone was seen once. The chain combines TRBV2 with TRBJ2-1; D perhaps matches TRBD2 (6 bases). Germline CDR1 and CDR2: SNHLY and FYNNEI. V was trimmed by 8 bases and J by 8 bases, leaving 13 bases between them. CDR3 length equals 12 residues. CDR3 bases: TGTGCCAGCCTACTGACGGGAGATGAGCAGTTCTTC. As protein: CASLLTGDEQFF.

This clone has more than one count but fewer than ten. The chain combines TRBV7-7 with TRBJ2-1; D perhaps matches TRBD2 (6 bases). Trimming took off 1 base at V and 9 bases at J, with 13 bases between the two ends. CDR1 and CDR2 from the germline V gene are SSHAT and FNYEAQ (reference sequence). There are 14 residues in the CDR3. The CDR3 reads CASSLDPGAGEQFF. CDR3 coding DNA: TGTGCCAGCAGCTTAGACCCCGGAGCGGGTGAGCAGTTCTTC.

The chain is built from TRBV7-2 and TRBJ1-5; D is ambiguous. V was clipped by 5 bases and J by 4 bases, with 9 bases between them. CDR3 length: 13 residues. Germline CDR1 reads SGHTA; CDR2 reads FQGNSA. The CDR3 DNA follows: TGTGCCAGCAGCGTGGACGGAAATCAGCCCCAGCATTTT. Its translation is CASSVDGNQPQHF. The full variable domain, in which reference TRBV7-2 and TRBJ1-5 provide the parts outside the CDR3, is GAGVSQSPSNKVTEKGKDVELRCDPISGHTALYWYRQSLGQGLEFLIYFQGNSAPDKSGLPSDRFSAERTGGSVSTLTIQRTQQEDSAVYLCASSVDGNQPQHFGDGTRLSIL.

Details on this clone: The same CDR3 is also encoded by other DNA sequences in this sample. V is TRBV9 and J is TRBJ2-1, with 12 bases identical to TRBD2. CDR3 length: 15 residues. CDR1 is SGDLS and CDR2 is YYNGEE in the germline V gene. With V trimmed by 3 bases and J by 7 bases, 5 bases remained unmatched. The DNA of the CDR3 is TGTGCCAGCAGCGCCCCCGGGACTAGCGGGAATGAGCAGTTCTTC. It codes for CASSAPGTSGNEQFF.

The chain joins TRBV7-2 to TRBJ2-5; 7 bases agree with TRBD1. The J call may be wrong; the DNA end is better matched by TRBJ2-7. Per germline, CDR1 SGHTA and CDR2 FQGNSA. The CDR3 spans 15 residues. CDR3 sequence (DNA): TGTGCCAGCAGCTTTAGGGGGCGGCAGTCCTACGAGCAGTACTTC. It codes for CASSFRGRQSYEQYF.

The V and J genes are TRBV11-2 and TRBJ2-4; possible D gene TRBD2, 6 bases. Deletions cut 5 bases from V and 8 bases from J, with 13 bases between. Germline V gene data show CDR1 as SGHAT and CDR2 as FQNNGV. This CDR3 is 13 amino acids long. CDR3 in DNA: TGTGCCAGCAGCCCCGGACTACAGGACATTCAGTACTTC. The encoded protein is CASSPGLQDIQYF.

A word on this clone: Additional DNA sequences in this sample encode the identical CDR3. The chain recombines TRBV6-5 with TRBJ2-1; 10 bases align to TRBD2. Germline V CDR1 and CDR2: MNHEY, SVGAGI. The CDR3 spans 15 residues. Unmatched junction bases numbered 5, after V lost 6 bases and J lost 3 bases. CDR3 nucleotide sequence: TGTGCCAGCAGCCTATCTAGCGGGAGCTACAATGAGCAGTTCTTC. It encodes CASSLSSGSYNEQFF.

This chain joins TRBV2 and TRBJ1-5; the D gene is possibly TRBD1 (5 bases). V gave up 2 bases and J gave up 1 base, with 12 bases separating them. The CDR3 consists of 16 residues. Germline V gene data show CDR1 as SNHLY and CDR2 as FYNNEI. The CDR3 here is CASSERGWGSNQPQHF. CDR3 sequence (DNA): TGTGCCAGCAGTGAACGAGGCTGGGGCAGCAATCAGCCCCAGCATTTT.

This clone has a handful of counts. The CDR3 sequence is CASSLEGAGQETQYF. The CDR3 DNA is TGTGCCAGCAGCTTAGAGGGGGCAGGACAAGAGACCCAGTACTTC. This chain joins TRBV7-9 and TRBJ2-5; 7 positions match TRBD1. The CDR3 extends over 15 amino acids. Unmatched junction bases numbered 4, after V lost 1 base and J lost 2 bases. The germline gives CDR1 SEHNR, CDR2 FQNEAQ (reference sequence).